This passage covers 28 T cell receptor beta chains from one sample sequenced in a study of breast tumors, draining lymph nodes, adjacent tissues. MiXCR was run by TCRdb on the multiplex PCR reads, yielding one entry per CDR3 protein. This table holds approximately 40,000 distinct CDR3 sequences, roughly 32% found once. Sequenced input: breast tumor tissue. These receptors were collected from a female donor with breast cancer. Some clones in this sample may be carry-over from other donors' samples.

This clonotype was counted many times. V and J are TRBV19 and TRBJ1-5; 10 bases are shared with TRBD1. This CDR3 is 16 amino acids long. The V gene end was trimmed by 6 bases and the J gene end by 1 base; junction bases not matched to a gene: 6. In germline, CDR1 is LNHDA, CDR2 SQIVND (reference sequence). In DNA, the CDR3 is TGTGCCAGTAGAATGGACAGGGGGGCAAGCAATCAGCCCCAGCATTTT. Its protein is CASRMDRGASNQPQHF.

The table lists this clonotype with many counts. The V call is TRBV7-3, the J call TRBJ2-3, with 8 bases aligning to TRBD1. Germline loops: CDR1 SGHTA, CDR2 FQGTGA. V was clipped by 6 bases and J by 1 base; unmatched bases: 3. CDR3 length equals 14 residues. This chain's CDR3 is CASRQDRGTDTQYF. The CDR3 bases are TGTGCCAGCAGACAGGACAGGGGCACAGATACGCAGTATTTT.

This clonotype was recorded at least ten times. The genes are TRBV6-2 or TRBV6-3 and TRBJ2-1, with 8 bases identical to TRBD2. CDR1 MNHEY and CDR2 SVGEGT come from the germline V gene. This CDR3 is 15 amino acids long. V lost 8 bases, J lost 7 bases, and 13 bases stayed unmatched. The CDR3 nucleotides read TGTGCCAGCCGCGAGAGCGGGAGTCCCAATAATGAGCAGTTCTTC. Amino acid sequence: CASRESGSPNNEQFF.

This clonotype was picked up many times. The chain couples TRBV7-9 to TRBJ2-3, with D unclear. Trimming pared 2 bases from V and 0 bases from J, leaving 3 bases between. CDR3 length: 13 amino acids. Per germline, CDR1 SEHNR and CDR2 FQNEAQ (reference sequence). The DNA for the CDR3 is TGTGCCAGCAGCTTACCCAGCACAGATACGCAGTATTTT. Amino acids: CASSLPSTDTQYF. Combining the CDR3 with reference TRBV7-9 and TRBJ2-3 gives the whole variable domain DTGVSQNPRHKITKRGQNVTFRCDPISEHNRLYWYRQTLGQGPEFLTYFQNEAQLEKSRLLSDRFSAERPKGSFSTLEIQRTEQGDSAMYLCASSLPSTDTQYFGPGTRLTVL.

This clonotype is judged large. V is TRBV24-1 and J is TRBJ1-2; TRBD1 matches at 11 bases. Germline V gives CDR1 KGHDR, CDR2 SFDVKD. V shed 7 bases and J 7 bases; nucleotides not matched to a gene: 4. The CDR3 sequence is 13 residues long. The CDR3 reads CATSGTGGVGYTF. The CDR3 DNA sequence: TGTGCCACCAGCGGGACAGGGGGTGTTGGCTACACCTTC.

This chain links TRBV30 with TRBJ1-6; 7 nucleotides line up with TRBD1. The CDR3 contains 14 residues. CDR1 and CDR2 from the germline V gene are GTSNPN and SVGIG (reference sequence). V was pared by 2 bases and J by 10 bases, with 8 bases of the junction left unmatched. In nucleotides, the CDR3 is TGTGCCTGGAGTTCAGACAGGGACGGATCACCCCTCCACTTT. Residues: CAWSSDRDGSPLHF.

This clonotype was counted ten times or more. The chain recombines TRBV5-1 with TRBJ2-6; unclear D gene. In germline, CDR1 is SGHRS, CDR2 YFSETQ. The CDR3 extends over 15 amino acids. The V and J ends lost 0 bases and 0 bases respectively, with 4 bases between them. This CDR3 reads CASSLAGSGANVLTF. In DNA, the CDR3 is TGCGCCAGCAGCTTGGCGGGCTCTGGGGCCAACGTCCTGACTTTC.

This clonotype occurred many times. The CDR3 sequence is CASSHPQGGYGYTF. The CDR3 nucleotides are TGTGCCAGCAGCCACCCACAGGGGGGCTATGGCTACACCTTC. The rearrangement joins TRBV7-2 to TRBJ1-2, with 8 bases fitting TRBD1. This CDR3 spans 14 amino acids. Germline trimming cut 5 bases from V and 4 bases from J; bases unmatched to any gene: 6. The germline gives CDR1 SGHTA, CDR2 FQGNSA. Together with reference TRBV7-2 and TRBJ1-2, the CDR3 gives the full variable domain: GAGVSQSPSNKVTEKGKDVELRCDPISGHTALYWYRQSLGQGLEFLIYFQGNSAPDKSGLPSDRFSAERTGGSVSTLTIQRTQQEDSAVYLCASSHPQGGYGYTFGSGTRLTVV.

This clonotype was seen at least ten times. This chain connects TRBV3-1 to TRBJ2-1; no definite D call. V was trimmed by 6 bases and J by 3 bases, leaving 9 bases between them. The CDR3 consists of 13 residues. Per the germline V gene, CDR1 is LGHDT and CDR2 is YNNKEL (reference sequence). The CDR3 region has the DNA TGTGCCAGCAGGTCCCAAAGCTACAATGAGCAGTTCTTC. Its protein is CASRSQSYNEQFF.

This clonotype was counted ten times or more. The chain links TRBV5-1 to TRBJ2-7; TRBD2 aligns across 12 bases. Trimming cost V 5 bases and J 4 bases; bases outside gene matches: 1. The CDR3 contains 13 residues. Germline CDR1 and CDR2: SGHRS and YFSETQ. CDR3 amino acids: CASRTSGSYEQYF. The DNA for the CDR3 is TGCGCCAGCAGGACTAGCGGGAGTTACGAGCAGTACTTC.

This clonotype was counted ten times or more. This chain links TRBV4-3 with TRBJ2-2, with 10 bases lining up with TRBD2. V shed 0 bases and J 2 bases; nucleotides not matched to a gene: 9. Germline V gives CDR1 LGHNA, CDR2 YSLEER. CDR3 size: 19 residues. The chain's CDR3 is CASSQDLPSGRPNTGELFF. The CDR3 nucleotides are TGCGCCAGCAGCCAAGATCTCCCTAGCGGGAGACCTAACACCGGGGAGCTGTTTTTT.

On this clonotype: Given a much more abundant clone one base away, this may be a read error. J is TRBJ2-1 and V is TRBV7-6; D call uncertain. The CDR3 extends over 13 amino acids. Germline CDR1 and CDR2: SGHVS and FNYEAQ. For the CDR3, the DNA is TGTACCAGCAGCAGCGTTAGCTACAATGAGCAGTTCTTC. As protein: CTSSSVSYNEQFF.

Of note for this clonotype: The conserved closing phenylalanine or tryptophan is absent in this CDR3, likely reflecting a read error. No DNA is shown, since the ends of the CDR3 on it are uncertain; the CDR3 is the one TCRdb lists. This chain joins TRBV20-1 and TRBJ2-1; the table gives TRBD2 as D, unverified against the DNA. CDR1 is DFQATT, CDR2 SNEGSKA, per germline (reference sequence). With termini counted, the CDR3 has 11 amino acids. The CDR3 loop reads CSASLLEVLAG.

This clonotype turned up a few times. This may be a read error: a much more frequent sequence differs by one nucleotide. V gene TRBV4-3 combines with J gene TRBJ1-2; no clear D. Germline V gives CDR1 LGHNA, CDR2 YSLEER. The CDR3 length is 14 residues. Trimming took 1 base from V and 4 from J, leaving 10 bases between them. CDR3 sequence: CASSQGRQSYGYTF. The CDR3 DNA reads as TGCGCCAGCAGCCAAGGTCGTCAAAGCTATGGCTACACCTTC.

This rearrangement joins TRBV13 to TRBJ2-1; no definite D call. The germline CDR1 and CDR2 sequences are PRHDT and FYEKMQ (reference sequence). The CDR3 runs to 12 residues. Trimming removed 2 bases from V and 7 bases from J, with 6 bases in between. The CDR3 loop reads CASSLLRNEQFF. The CDR3 DNA sequence: TGTGCCAGCAGCTTACTACGAAATGAGCAGTTCTTC.

This clonotype was observed at least ten times. The chain employs TRBV5-1 and TRBJ2-3; tentative D call: TRBD2 (6 bases). This CDR3 has 15 amino acids. The germline V gene encodes CDR1 SGHRS and CDR2 YFSETQ. V was pared by 4 bases and J by 5 bases, with 17 bases between. As DNA, the CDR3 is TGCGCCAGCAGCACGGGGGAGTTGAGGCGAGATACGCAGTATTTT. As protein: CASSTGELRRDTQYF.

As for this clonotype: A much more abundant neighbour one base away suggests this may be a read error. The V gene is TRBV12-3 or TRBV12-4, the J gene TRBJ2-1, with 10 bases fitting TRBD2. The V segment lost 5 bases and the J segment 6 bases; nucleotides outside the gene matches: 10. This CDR3 spans 16 amino acids. The CDR3 spells CASSRGAGGPSNEQFF. The CDR3 nucleotides read TGTGCCAGCAGTAGGGGAGCGGGAGGGCCTAGCAATGAGCAGTTCTTC.

This chain links TRBV30 with TRBJ2-4; 8 bases match TRBD2. CDR3 length equals 13 residues. J lost 9 bases, V lost 4 bases, and 8 bases had no gene match. Germline values: CDR1 GTSNPN, CDR2 SVGIG (reference sequence). This CDR3 reads CAWKRGLGGIQYF. The CDR3 bases are TGTGCCTGGAAGAGGGGACTAGGTGGCATTCAGTACTTC. Using reference TRBV30 and TRBJ2-4 for the parts outside the CDR3, the full variable domain is SQTIHQWPATLVQPVGSPLSLECTVEGTSNPNLYWYRQAAGRGLQLLFYSVGIGQISSEVPQNLSASRPQDRQFILSSKKLLLSDSGFYLCAWKRGLGGIQYFGAGTRLSVL.

This clonotype was counted at least ten times. The J gene is TRBJ1-6, the V gene TRBV7-2; a weak D match, TRBD1 (6 bases). Trimming took off 1 base at V and 2 bases at J, with 9 bases between the two ends. Germline V gives CDR1 SGHTA, CDR2 FQGNSA. The CDR3 is made up of 16 amino acids. The CDR3 bases are TGTGCCAGCAGCTTAGATAACAGGGCCTATAATTCACCCCTCCACTTT. Encoded protein: CASSLDNRAYNSPLHF.

In its sample, this clonotype was seen many times. The chain uses TRBV19 and TRBJ1-2; D might be TRBD1 (5 bases). Trimming pared 8 bases from V and 9 bases from J, leaving 22 bases between. The CDR3 loop spans 14 amino acids. CDR1 is LNHDA, CDR2 SQIVND, per germline (reference sequence). CDR3 protein: CASDQNPGRGRYTF. DNA of the CDR3: TGTGCCAGTGACCAAAACCCGGGCCGGGGACGCTACACCTTC.

By sample share, this clonotype is medium-sized. The rearrangement joins TRBV12-3 or TRBV12-4 to TRBJ2-7; D is possibly TRBD1 (5 bases). CDR3 length: 15 amino acids. V lost 7 bases and J lost 0, with 16 bases in between. CDR3 sequence (DNA): TGTGCCAGCACAATCTCAGGGCCCCTCTCCTACGAGCAGTACTTC. Translating gives CASTISGPLSYEQYF.

Regarding this clonotype: The junction does not match germline at one end; this may be a read error. The CDR3 sequence is CASRGQISQETQCF. DNA for the CDR3: TGTGCCAGCAGGGGACAGATTTCACAAGAGACCCAGTGCTTC. The rearrangement uses TRBV2 and TRBJ2-5, with TRBD1 matching 7 bases. The germline gives CDR1 SNHLY, CDR2 FYNNEI. The CDR3 loop spans 14 amino acids.

This clonotype was picked up many times. The CDR3 sequence is CASSFSGQDYNEQFF. The CDR3 DNA follows: TGTGCCAGCAGTTTTTCAGGACAGGACTACAATGAGCAGTTCTTC. The chain couples TRBV12-3 or TRBV12-4 to TRBJ2-1, with 7 bases lining up with TRBD1. There are 15 residues in the CDR3. V lost 3 bases and J lost 3; bases outside the gene matches: 5.

In its sample, this clonotype was seen many times. The chain couples TRBV6-1 to TRBJ1-2; 7 nucleotides line up with TRBD1. Germline CDR1 MNHNS, CDR2 SASEGT. J lost 7 bases, V lost 3 bases, and 11 bases had no gene match. The CDR3 sequence is 15 residues long. CDR3 sequence: CASSDQTGSLSGYTF. As DNA, the CDR3 is TGTGCCAGCAGTGACCAGACAGGGTCACTTTCTGGCTACACCTTC.

The table lists this clonotype with a few counts. This clone may be a read error of a much larger clone one base away. V usage is TRBV20-1 and J usage is TRBJ1-6; D gene uncertain. Trimming cost V 0 bases and J 10 bases, with 16 bases left between them. Germline CDR1 reads DFQATT; CDR2 reads SNEGSKA (reference sequence). This CDR3 comprises 15 residues. The CDR3 region is CSARELTNTISPLHF. Here the CDR3 DNA reads TGCAGTGCTAGAGAACTGACCAATACAATCTCACCCCTCCACTTT.

The sample holds many counts of this clonotype. The V and J genes are TRBV9 and TRBJ2-1; 9 bases align to TRBD1. The CDR3 contains 16 residues. V dropped 3 bases and J dropped 9; count of bases not matched to a gene: 13. Germline V gives CDR1 SGDLS, CDR2 YYNGEE. In nucleotides, the CDR3 is TGTGCCAGCAGCGCCGGGGACAGGGCGGTGGCAGGTGAGCAGTTCTTC. It codes for CASSAGDRAVAGEQFF.

This clonotype was detected many times. CDR3 nucleotides: TGTGCCAGCAGTCGCACCCCGGGACAGGGAGTGGGCAATCAGCCCCAGCATTTT. This gives the protein CASSRTPGQGVGNQPQHF. The chain has TRBV12-3 or TRBV12-4 and TRBJ1-5; 9 bases agree with TRBD1. Trimming removed 5 bases from V and 2 bases from J; junction bases left unmatched: 13. The CDR3 runs 18 residues.

In its sample, this clonotype was seen many times. The chain joins TRBV5-1 to TRBJ2-1, with 7 bases fitting TRBD2. The V gene's germline CDR1 is SGHRS and CDR2 YFSETQ. The CDR3 runs 16 residues. The junction had 11 bases not matched to a gene; V was cut back by 0 bases and J by 8 bases. The CDR3 DNA reads as TGCGCCAGCAGCTTGGTAGCAGCGGGGCTGAGGGATGAGCAGTTCTTC. Translated: CASSLVAAGLRDEQFF.